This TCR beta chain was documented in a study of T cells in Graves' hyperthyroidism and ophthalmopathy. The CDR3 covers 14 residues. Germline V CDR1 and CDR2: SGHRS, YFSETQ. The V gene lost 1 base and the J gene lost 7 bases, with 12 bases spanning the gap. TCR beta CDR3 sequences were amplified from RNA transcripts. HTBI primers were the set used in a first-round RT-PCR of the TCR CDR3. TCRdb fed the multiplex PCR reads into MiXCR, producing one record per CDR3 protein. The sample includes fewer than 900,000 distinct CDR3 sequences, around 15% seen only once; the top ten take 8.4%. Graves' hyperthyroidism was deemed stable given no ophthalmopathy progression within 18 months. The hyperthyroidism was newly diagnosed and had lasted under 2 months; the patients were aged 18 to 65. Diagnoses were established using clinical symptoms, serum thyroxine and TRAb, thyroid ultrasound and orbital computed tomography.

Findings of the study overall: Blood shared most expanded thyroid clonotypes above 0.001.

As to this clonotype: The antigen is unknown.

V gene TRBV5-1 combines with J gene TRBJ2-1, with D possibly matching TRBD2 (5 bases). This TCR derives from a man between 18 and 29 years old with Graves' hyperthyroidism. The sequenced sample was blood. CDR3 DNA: TGCGCCAGCAGCTTGTTGTCTAGCAGGAATGAGCAGTTCTTC. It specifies CASSLLSSRNEQFF.